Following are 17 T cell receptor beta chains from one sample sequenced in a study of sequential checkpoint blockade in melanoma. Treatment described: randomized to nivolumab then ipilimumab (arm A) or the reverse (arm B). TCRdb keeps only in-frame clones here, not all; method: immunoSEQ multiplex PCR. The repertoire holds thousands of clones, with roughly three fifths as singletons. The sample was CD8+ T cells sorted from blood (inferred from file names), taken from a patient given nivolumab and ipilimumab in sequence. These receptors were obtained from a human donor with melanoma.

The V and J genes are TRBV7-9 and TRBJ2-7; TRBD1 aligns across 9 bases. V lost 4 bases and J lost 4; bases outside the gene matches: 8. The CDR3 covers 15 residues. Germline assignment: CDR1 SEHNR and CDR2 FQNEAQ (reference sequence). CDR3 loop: CASSSISGTGYEQYF. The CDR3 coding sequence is TGTGCCAGCAGCTCAATTTCCGGGACAGGGTACGAGCAGTACTTC. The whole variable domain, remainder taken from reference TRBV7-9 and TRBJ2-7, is DTGVSQNPRHKITKRGQNVTFRCDPISEHNRLYWYRQTLGQGPEFLTYFQNEAQLEKSRLLSDRFSAERPKGSFSTLEIQRTEQGDSAMYLCASSSISGTGYEQYFGPGTRLTVT.

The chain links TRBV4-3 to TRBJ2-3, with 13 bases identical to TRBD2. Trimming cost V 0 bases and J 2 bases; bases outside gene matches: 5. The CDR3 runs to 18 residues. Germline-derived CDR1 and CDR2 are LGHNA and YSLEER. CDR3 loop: CASSQEVGLAGLTDTQYF. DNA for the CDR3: TGCGCCAGCAGCCAAGAGGTGGGACTAGCGGGGCTCACAGATACGCAGTATTTT.

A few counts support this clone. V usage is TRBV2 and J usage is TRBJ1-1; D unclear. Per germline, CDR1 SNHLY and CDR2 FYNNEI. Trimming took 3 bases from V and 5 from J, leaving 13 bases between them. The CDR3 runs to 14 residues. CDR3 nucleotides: TGTGCCAGCAGTGATGGGTATTCCGGGACTGAAGCTTTCTTT. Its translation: CASSDGYSGTEAFF.

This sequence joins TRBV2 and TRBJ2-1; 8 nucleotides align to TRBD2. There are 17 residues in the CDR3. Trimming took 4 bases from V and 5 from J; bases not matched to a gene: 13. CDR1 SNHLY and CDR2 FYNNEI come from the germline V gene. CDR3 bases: TGTGCCAGCAGTGTAGGGTTCGGGACTAGTCCCAACAATGAGCAGTTCTTC. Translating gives CASSVGFGTSPNNEQFF.

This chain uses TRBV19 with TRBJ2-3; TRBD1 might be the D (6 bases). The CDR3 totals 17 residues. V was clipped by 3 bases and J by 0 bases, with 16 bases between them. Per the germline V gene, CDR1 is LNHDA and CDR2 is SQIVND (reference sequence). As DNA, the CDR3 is TGTGCCAGTAGTATTATCATTGGACAGATTAGCACAGATACGCAGTATTTT. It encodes CASSIIIGQISTDTQYF.

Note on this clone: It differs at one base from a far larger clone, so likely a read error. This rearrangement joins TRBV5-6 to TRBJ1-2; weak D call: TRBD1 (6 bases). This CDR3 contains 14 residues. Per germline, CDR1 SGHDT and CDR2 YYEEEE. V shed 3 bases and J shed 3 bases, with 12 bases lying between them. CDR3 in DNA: TGTGCCAGCAGCTCAGCGACAGGCCACTATGGCTACACCTTC. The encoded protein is CASSSATGHYGYTF.

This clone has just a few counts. The CDR3: CASSLPTSGGDPDTQYF. The CDR3 DNA reads TGTGCCAGCAGCTTACCGACTAGCGGGGGGGATCCAGATACGCAGTATTTT. V is TRBV11-3 and J is TRBJ2-3; 14 nucleotides line up with TRBD2. CDR1 and CDR2 from the germline V gene are SGHNT and YENEEA. This CDR3 region has 17 residues. The ends lost 2 bases at V and 4 bases at J; junction bases unmatched: 5.

As DNA, the CDR3 is TGTGCCAGCAGCTTGCCCGGGACAGGGTTGGAGACCCAGTACTTC. Encoded protein: CASSLPGTGLETQYF. The chain carries TRBV5-6 and TRBJ2-5; 9 nucleotides line up with TRBD1. This CDR3 comprises 15 residues. The germline CDR1 and CDR2 sequences are SGHDT and YYEEEE. The J segment lost 5 bases and the V segment lost 1 base, leaving 6 bases of the junction unmatched.

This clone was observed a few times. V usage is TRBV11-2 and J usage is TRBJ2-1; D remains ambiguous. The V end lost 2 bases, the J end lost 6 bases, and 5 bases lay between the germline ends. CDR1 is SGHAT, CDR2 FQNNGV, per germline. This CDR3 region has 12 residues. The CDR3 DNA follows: TGTGCCAGCAGCTTATGGCTCAATGAGCAGTTCTTC. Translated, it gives CASSLWLNEQFF.

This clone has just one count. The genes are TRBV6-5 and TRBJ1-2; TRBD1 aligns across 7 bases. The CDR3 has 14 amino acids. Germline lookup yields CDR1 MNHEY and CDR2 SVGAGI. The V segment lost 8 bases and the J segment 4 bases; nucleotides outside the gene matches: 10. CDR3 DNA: TGTGCCAGCGGATACCAGGGGGGTGGCTATGGCTACACCTTC. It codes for CASGYQGGGYGYTF.

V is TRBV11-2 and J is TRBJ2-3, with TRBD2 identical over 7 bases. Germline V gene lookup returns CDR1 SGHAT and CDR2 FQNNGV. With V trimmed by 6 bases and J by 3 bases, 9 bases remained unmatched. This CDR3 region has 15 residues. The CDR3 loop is CASSVRRGRTDTQYF. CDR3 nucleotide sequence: TGTGCCAGCAGTGTAAGGCGGGGGAGGACAGATACGCAGTATTTT.

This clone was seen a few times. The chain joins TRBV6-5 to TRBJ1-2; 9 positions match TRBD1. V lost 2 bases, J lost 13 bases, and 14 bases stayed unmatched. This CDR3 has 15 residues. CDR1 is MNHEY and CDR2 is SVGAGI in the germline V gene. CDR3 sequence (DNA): TGTGCCAGCAGTTACCAAACCGGGACAGGGTCGGATTGCACCTTC. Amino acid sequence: CASSYQTGTGSDCTF.

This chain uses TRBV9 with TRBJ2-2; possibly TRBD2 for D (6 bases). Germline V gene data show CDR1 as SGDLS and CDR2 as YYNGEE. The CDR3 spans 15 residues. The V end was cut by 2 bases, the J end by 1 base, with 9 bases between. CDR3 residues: CASSVGGGNTGELFF. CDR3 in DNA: TGTGCCAGCAGCGTGGGGGGTGGGAACACCGGGGAGCTGTTTTTT.

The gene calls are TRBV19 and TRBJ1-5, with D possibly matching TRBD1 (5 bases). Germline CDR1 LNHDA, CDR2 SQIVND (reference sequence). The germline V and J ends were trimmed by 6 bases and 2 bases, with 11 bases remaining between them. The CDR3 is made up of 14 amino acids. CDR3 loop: CASSRVSGNQPQHF. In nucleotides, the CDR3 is TGTGCCAGTAGCAGGGTATCGGGCAATCAGCCCCAGCATTTT.

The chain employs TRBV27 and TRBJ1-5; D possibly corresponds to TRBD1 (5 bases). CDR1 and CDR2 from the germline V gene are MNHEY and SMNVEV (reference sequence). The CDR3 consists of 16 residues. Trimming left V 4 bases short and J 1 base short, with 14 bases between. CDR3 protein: CASSWAGGASNQPQHF. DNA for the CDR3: TGTGCCAGCAGTTGGGCAGGAGGGGCGAGCAATCAGCCCCAGCATTTT.

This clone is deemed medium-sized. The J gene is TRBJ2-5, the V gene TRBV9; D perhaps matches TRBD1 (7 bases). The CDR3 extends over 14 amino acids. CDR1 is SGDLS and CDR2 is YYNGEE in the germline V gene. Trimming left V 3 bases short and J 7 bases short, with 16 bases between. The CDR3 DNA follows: TGTGCCAGCAGCGAGGAGGGGGCCGGGGGGACCCAGTACTTC. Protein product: CASSEEGAGGTQYF.

In DNA form, the CDR3 reads TGTGCCAGCAGTACCGGGACTAGCGGGATATACAATGAGCAGTTCTTC. This sequence encodes CASSTGTSGIYNEQFF. The rearrangement links TRBV2 to TRBJ2-1; 13 bases agree with TRBD2. V shed 5 bases and J 4 bases; nucleotides not matched to a gene: 5. The CDR3 loop spans 16 amino acids. Germline lookup yields CDR1 SNHLY and CDR2 FYNNEI.